The 32 T cell receptor beta chains reported below all come from one sample, sequenced in a study of human T cells and chemical hapten exposure. TCRdb passed the RACE reads through MiXCR, listing each CDR3 protein once. The sample holds about 84,000 distinct CDR3 sequences, about a tenth seen once. The time point: patch test 3, about 24 weeks after DPC sensitization. Treatment described: therapeutic diphenylcyclopropenone sensitization with weekly scalp DPC. Source: whole blood, taken in connection with sensitization to the hapten diphenylcyclopropenone (DPC). These receptors were collected from a woman in her forties or fifties with alopecia areata. Some clones in this sample may be carry-over from other donors' samples.

This clonotype was observed many times. The chain has TRBV11-3 and TRBJ1-1; 7 bases match TRBD1. V lost 3 bases to trimming and J lost 9 bases; unmatched junction nucleotides: 7. From germline, CDR1 is SGHNT and CDR2 YENEEA. The CDR3 sequence is 13 residues long. The CDR3: CASSFTTGRQAFF. Written as DNA, the CDR3 is TGTGCCAGCAGCTTTACGACAGGGCGTCAAGCTTTCTTT.

This clonotype was counted ten times or more. The gene calls are TRBV11-2 and TRBJ2-3, with TRBD1 matching over 7 bases. The length of the CDR3 is 13 residues. Germline V CDR1 and CDR2: SGHAT, FQNNGV. The junction had 4 bases not matched to a gene; V was cut back by 7 bases and J by 3 bases. CDR3 nucleotide sequence: TGTGCCAGCACGGGACAGATGACAGATACGCAGTATTTT. Amino acids: CASTGQMTDTQYF.

This clonotype was recorded at least ten times. V usage is TRBV18 and J usage is TRBJ1-2, with unresolved D. The CDR3 extends over 14 amino acids. Germline V gives CDR1 KGHSH, CDR2 LQKENI. Deletions cut 6 bases from V and 8 bases from J, with 19 bases between. CDR3 in amino acids: CASSTSGSRVGYTF. As DNA, the CDR3 is TGTGCCAGCTCCACAAGTGGCAGTCGAGTCGGCTACACCTTC.

This clonotype has ten or more counts. The chain is built from TRBV28 and TRBJ2-5; D not certain. CDR3 length: 13 amino acids. The V end was cut by 3 bases, the J end by 7 bases, with 12 bases between. The V gene's germline CDR1 is MDHEN and CDR2 SYDVKM. The CDR3 is CASSFVSGLTQYF. Written as DNA, the CDR3 is TGTGCCAGCAGTTTCGTTTCAGGTTTGACCCAGTACTTC.

This chain joins TRBV12-3 or TRBV12-4 and TRBJ1-5; D is unresolved. This CDR3 comprises 14 residues. Trimming removed 5 bases from V and 4 bases from J, with 12 bases in between. The CDR3 region is CASSGSGSNQPQHF. DNA for the CDR3: TGTGCCAGCAGTGGGAGCGGGAGTAATCAGCCCCAGCATTTT.

The V and J genes are TRBV19 and TRBJ2-7; D is perhaps TRBD2 (5 bases). The CDR3 contains 14 residues. The germline V gene has CDR1 LNHDA and CDR2 SQIVND (reference sequence). Between the trimmed V and J ends, which lost 3 bases and 6 bases, there was a span of 15 bases. The CDR3 DNA is TGTGCCAGTAGTATTGCGGCTAGCTGGGGCGAGCAGTACTTC. It yields the protein CASSIAASWGEQYF.

This clonotype showed up just a few times. This chain joins TRBV27 and TRBJ2-1; D is ambiguous. Germline CDR1 and CDR2: MNHEY and SMNVEV (reference sequence). Trimming cost V 3 bases and J 5 bases, with 11 bases left between them. CDR3 length equals 14 residues. The DNA of the CDR3 is TGTGCCAGCAGTTTCGATAACTATAACAATGAGCAGTTCTTC. The encoded protein is CASSFDNYNNEQFF.

Many counts were recorded for this clonotype. This rearrangement joins TRBV18 to TRBJ2-2; no clear D gene. This CDR3 has 12 amino acids. Germline V gives CDR1 KGHSH, CDR2 LQKENI. V was pared by 6 bases and J by 3 bases, with 5 bases between. CDR3 in DNA: TGTGCCAGCTCCAAGTACACCGGGGAGCTGTTTTTT. As protein: CASSKYTGELFF.

This chain joins TRBV7-9 and TRBJ2-7, with TRBD1 matching over 9 bases. CDR1 SEHNR and CDR2 FQNEAQ come from the germline V gene (reference sequence). The CDR3 has 14 amino acids. V lost 4 bases and J lost 6; bases outside the gene matches: 7. CDR3 loop: CASSYPGQGAEQYF. In DNA, the CDR3 is TGTGCCAGCAGCTACCCGGGACAGGGAGCCGAGCAGTACTTC.

The V gene is TRBV24-1, the J gene TRBJ2-1, with TRBD2 matching over 12 bases. This CDR3 contains 16 residues. CDR1 is KGHDR, CDR2 SFDVKD, per germline. The V and J ends lost 3 bases and 7 bases, in that order; junction bases with no gene match: 6. This chain's CDR3 is CATSDASGRAPNEQFF. CDR3 DNA sequence: TGTGCCACCAGTGATGCTAGCGGGAGGGCCCCTAATGAGCAGTTCTTC.

In its sample, this clonotype was seen many times. V usage is TRBV29-1 and J usage is TRBJ1-1, with 7 bases aligning to TRBD1. CDR1 is SQVTM, CDR2 ANQGSEA, per germline. J lost 1 base, V lost 3 bases, and 5 bases had no gene match. This CDR3 is built from 14 residues. The CDR3 loop reads CSVEEGARNTEAFF. CDR3 sequence (DNA): TGCAGCGTTGAGGAGGGGGCGCGGAACACTGAAGCTTTCTTT. The full variable domain, completed using reference TRBV29-1 and TRBJ1-1, is SAVISQKPSRDICQRGTSLTIQCQVDSQVTMMFWYRQQPGQSLTLIATANQGSEATYESGFVIDKFPISRPNLTFSTLTVSNMSPEDSSIYLCSVEEGARNTEAFFGQGTRLTVV.

V and J are TRBV16 and TRBJ1-2, with D maybe TRBD1 (6 bases). The germline gives CDR1 KGHSY, CDR2 FQNENV. CDR3 length: 15 amino acids. Trimming stripped 0 bases from V and 5 bases from J, with 13 bases between. The CDR3 DNA sequence: TGTGCCAGCAGCCAATCGGAAAGGGGGATGTATGGCTACACCTTC. As protein: CASSQSERGMYGYTF.

There are many counts of this clonotype. CDR3 sequence (DNA): TGTGCCAGCAGCGCGGACAGGGCTGGGGCCAACGTCCTGACTTTC. It yields the protein CASSADRAGANVLTF. This chain connects TRBV9 to TRBJ2-6, with 8 bases lining up with TRBD1. Germline values: CDR1 SGDLS, CDR2 YYNGEE. The length of the CDR3 is 15 residues. Unmatched junction bases numbered 1, after V lost 3 bases and J lost 2 bases. Based on the CDR3 plus reference TRBV9 and TRBJ2-6, the full variable domain is DSGVTQTPKHLITATGQRVTLRCSPRSGDLSVYWYQQSLDQGLQFLIQYYNGEERAKGNILERFSAQQFPDLHSELNLSSLELGDSALYFCASSADRAGANVLTFGAGSRLTVL.

Many counts were recorded for this clonotype. J is TRBJ2-1 and V is TRBV3-1; a possible D gene is TRBD2 (6 bases). The CDR3 has 15 amino acids. The germline V gene has CDR1 LGHDT and CDR2 YNNKEL (reference sequence). V lost 1 base, J lost 10 bases, and 17 bases lay in between. CDR3 in amino acids: CASSQVISGMGEQFF. CDR3 in DNA: TGTGCCAGCAGCCAAGTGATTAGCGGCATGGGGGAGCAGTTCTTC.

This clonotype was seen only a few times. This chain joins TRBV4-3 and TRBJ1-6; D call uncertain. Per germline, CDR1 LGHNA and CDR2 YSLEER. The CDR3 extends over 16 amino acids. V gave up 0 bases and J gave up 9 bases, with 15 bases separating them. The CDR3 is CASSQDPYPGGSPLHF. Written as DNA, the CDR3 is TGCGCCAGCAGCCAAGACCCCTATCCCGGTGGTTCACCCCTCCACTTT.

In its sample, this clonotype was seen a few times. This chain uses TRBV3-1 with TRBJ2-1, with D hard to call. This CDR3 contains 12 residues. The V end was cut by 5 bases, the J end by 6 bases, with 8 bases between. Germline-derived CDR1 and CDR2 are LGHDT and YNNKEL (reference sequence). The CDR3 region is CASSEPFNEQFF. The CDR3 bases are TGTGCCAGCAGCGAACCATTCAATGAGCAGTTCTTC.

The chain employs TRBV24-1 and TRBJ2-1; 9 nucleotides align to TRBD2. Germline lookup yields CDR1 KGHDR and CDR2 SFDVKD. J was trimmed by 8 bases and V by 4 bases; bases with no gene match: 5. The CDR3 loop spans 14 amino acids. CDR3 bases: TGTGCCACCAGTGACCTCGGGACTAGCTATGAGCAGTTCTTC. As protein: CATSDLGTSYEQFF.

This clonotype was found many times. This chain connects TRBV11-2 to TRBJ1-6, with D unresolved. The CDR3 covers 14 residues. Trimming removed 4 bases at V and 6 bases at J, with 10 bases between. Germline V CDR1 and CDR2: SGHAT, FQNNGV. CDR3 in amino acids: CASSSRRINSPLHF. CDR3 coding DNA: TGTGCCAGCAGCTCCAGACGGATTAATTCACCCCTCCACTTT.

The chain is built from TRBV18 and TRBJ2-1; D may correspond to TRBD1 or TRBD2 (5 bases each). CDR1 KGHSH and CDR2 LQKENI come from the germline V gene. The V end was cut by 4 bases, the J end by 6 bases, with 13 bases between. This CDR3 has 14 residues. This chain's CDR3 is CASSQQVGGNEQFF. In DNA form, the CDR3 reads TGTGCCAGCTCACAACAGGTAGGAGGCAATGAGCAGTTCTTC.

This chain links TRBV13 with TRBJ2-1; D not certain. The CDR3 has 16 amino acids. Between the trimmed V and J ends, which lost 0 bases and 0 bases, there was a span of 9 bases. Germline V gene lookup returns CDR1 PRHDT and CDR2 FYEKMQ (reference sequence). The CDR3 spells CASSLGARGSYNEQFF. The CDR3 coding sequence is TGTGCCAGCAGCTTAGGGGCGCGAGGCTCCTACAATGAGCAGTTCTTC.

The sample holds a few counts of this clonotype. This chain links TRBV27 with TRBJ2-3; D possibly corresponds to TRBD2 (5 bases). This CDR3 spans 16 amino acids. Germline values: CDR1 MNHEY, CDR2 SMNVEV (reference sequence). V gave up 4 bases and J gave up 5 bases, with 19 bases separating them. In DNA, the CDR3 is TGTGCCAGCAGTTACGCCCTAGGACCAGGAGGAGATACGCAGTATTTT. It codes for CASSYALGPGGDTQYF.

The table lists this clonotype with many counts. The V call is TRBV5-1, the J call TRBJ2-5; 10 bases fit TRBD2. With 4 bases clipped from V and 2 bases from J, the junction kept 8 bases outside the gene matches. The CDR3 has 16 amino acids. Germline values: CDR1 SGHRS, CDR2 YFSETQ. The CDR3 sequence: CASSLGEREGQETQYF. As DNA, the CDR3 is TGCGCCAGCAGCCTGGGAGAGCGGGAGGGGCAAGAGACCCAGTACTTC.

This clonotype was observed many times. The chain couples TRBV7-2 to TRBJ2-6; D is perhaps TRBD1 or TRBD2 (5 bases each). This CDR3 comprises 18 residues. Trimming stripped 6 bases from V and 2 bases from J, with 20 bases between. Germline-derived CDR1 and CDR2 are SGHTA and FQGNSA. CDR3 sequence: CASSPKVTGGTGANVLTF. Here the CDR3 DNA reads TGTGCCAGCAGTCCCAAGGTCACAGGAGGAACTGGGGCCAACGTCCTGACTTTC.

This clonotype was detected only a few times. This rearrangement joins TRBV3-1 to TRBJ2-1; tentatively, D is TRBD1 or TRBD2 (5 bases each). Germline V gene data show CDR1 as LGHDT and CDR2 as YNNKEL (reference sequence). Trimming shortened V by 6 bases and J by 10 bases, and 19 bases separated the two germline ends. The CDR3 spans 14 residues. For the CDR3, the DNA is TGTGCCAGCAGGGGGACGGGCCTCCAGGAGGAGCAGTTCTTC. Translated, it gives CASRGTGLQEEQFF.

This clonotype was counted many times. The V call is TRBV20-1, the J call TRBJ2-3, with D perhaps given as TRBD1 or TRBD2 (5 bases each). The CDR3 extends over 14 amino acids. Germline CDR1 is DFQATT and CDR2 is SNEGSKA (reference sequence). Deletions cut 5 bases from V and 0 bases from J, with 12 bases between. The CDR3 spells CSAGDGASTDTQYF. In nucleotides, the CDR3 is TGCAGTGCTGGGGACGGTGCTAGCACAGATACGCAGTATTTT.

This clonotype was observed at least ten times. The chain's CDR3 is CASSSDGPTRETQYF. The DNA for the CDR3 is TGTGCCAGCAGCTCCGACGGACCGACGCGAGAGACCCAGTACTTC. The chain couples TRBV7-2 to TRBJ2-5; no definite D call. V lost 4 bases and J lost 4, with 16 bases in between. CDR1 and CDR2 (germline): SGHTA, FQGNSA. The CDR3 consists of 15 residues.

This clonotype was seen many times. CDR3 bases: TGTGCCAGCAAGGGCGCCGGGTCCTACGAGCAGTACTTC. Translation gives CASKGAGSYEQYF. The chain joins TRBV28 to TRBJ2-7, with D hard to call. Trimming removed 7 bases at V and 1 base at J, with 11 bases between. CDR1 is MDHEN and CDR2 is SYDVKM in the germline V gene. The CDR3 has 13 residues.

The rearrangement uses TRBV18 and TRBJ2-3; possibly TRBD1 for D (5 bases). The CDR3 contains 14 residues. Between the trimmed V and J ends, which lost 1 base and 2 bases, there was a span of 7 bases. In germline, CDR1 is KGHSH, CDR2 LQKENI. In DNA, the CDR3 is TGTGCCAGCTCACCACTAGGGGTCACAGATACGCAGTATTTT. Encoded protein: CASSPLGVTDTQYF.

In its sample, this clonotype was seen many times. V is TRBV24-1 and J is TRBJ2-6, with 7 bases identical to TRBD1. The junction had 4 bases not matched to a gene; V was cut back by 4 bases and J by 2 bases. CDR3 length equals 16 residues. The germline CDR1 and CDR2 sequences are KGHDR and SFDVKD. This CDR3 reads CATSESGTAGANVLTF. The CDR3 DNA reads TGTGCCACCAGTGAGTCCGGGACAGCTGGGGCCAACGTCCTGACTTTC.

The sample holds a few counts of this clonotype. The rearrangement joins TRBV11-2 to TRBJ1-4; D might be TRBD1 (6 bases). Trimming left V 0 bases short and J 8 bases short, with 13 bases between. Germline CDR1 and CDR2: SGHAT and FQNNGV. The CDR3 extends over 15 amino acids. The CDR3 spells CASSLDRGGAEKLFF. The DNA of the CDR3 is TGTGCCAGCAGCTTAGACCGGGGGGGCGCGGAAAAACTGTTTTTT.

The chain combines TRBV7-8 with TRBJ2-7, with a possible D match to TRBD1 (6 bases). V was shortened by 2 bases and J by 5 bases, with 13 bases between the two germline ends. This CDR3 comprises 14 residues. Germline V gene sequence: CDR1 SGHVS, CDR2 FQNEAQ. Written as DNA, the CDR3 is TGTGCCAGCAGCTTACCACAGGGAAGGAACGAGCAGTACTTC. The encoded protein is CASSLPQGRNEQYF.

This clonotype was counted only a few times. This chain joins TRBV13 and TRBJ2-1, with no clear D. This CDR3 is 15 amino acids long. CDR1 and CDR2 (germline): PRHDT, FYEKMQ (reference sequence). Trimming shortened V by 5 bases and J by 0 bases, and 11 bases separated the two germline ends. CDR3 DNA sequence: TGTGCCAGCAGCCATCTAGTCCTCTCCTACAATGAGCAGTTCTTC. It encodes CASSHLVLSYNEQFF. Full variable domain (outside the CDR3, taken from reference TRBV13 and TRBJ2-1): AAGVIQSPRHLIKEKRETATLKCYPIPRHDTVYWYQQGPGQDPQFLISFYEKMQSDKGSIPDRFSAQQFSDYHSELNMSSLELGDSALYFCASSHLVLSYNEQFFGPGTRLTVL.